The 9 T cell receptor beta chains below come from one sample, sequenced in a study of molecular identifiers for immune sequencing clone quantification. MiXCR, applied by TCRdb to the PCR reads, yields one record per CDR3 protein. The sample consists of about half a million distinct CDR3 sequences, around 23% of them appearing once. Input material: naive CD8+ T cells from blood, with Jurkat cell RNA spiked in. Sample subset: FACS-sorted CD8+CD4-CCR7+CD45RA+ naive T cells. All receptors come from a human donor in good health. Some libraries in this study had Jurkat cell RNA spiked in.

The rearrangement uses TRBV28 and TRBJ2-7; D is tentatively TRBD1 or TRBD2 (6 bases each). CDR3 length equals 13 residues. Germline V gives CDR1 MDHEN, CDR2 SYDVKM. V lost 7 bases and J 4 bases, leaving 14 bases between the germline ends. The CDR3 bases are TGTGCCAGCACGGGGGCCGGTGTGTACGAGCAGTACTTC. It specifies CASTGAGVYEQYF.

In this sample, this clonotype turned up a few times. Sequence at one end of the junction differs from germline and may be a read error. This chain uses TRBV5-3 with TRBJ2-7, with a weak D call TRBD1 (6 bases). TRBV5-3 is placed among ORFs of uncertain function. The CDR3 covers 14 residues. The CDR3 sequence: CASSLDGGVYEQYF. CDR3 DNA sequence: TGTGCCAGCAGCTTGGATGGGGGCGTCTACGAGCAGTACTTC.

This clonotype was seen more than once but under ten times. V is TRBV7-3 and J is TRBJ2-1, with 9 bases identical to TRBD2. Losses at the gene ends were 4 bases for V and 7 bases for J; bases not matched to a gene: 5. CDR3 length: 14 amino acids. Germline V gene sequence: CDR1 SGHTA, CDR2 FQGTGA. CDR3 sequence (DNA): TGTGCCAGCAGCTCGACGGGACTAGCAAATGAGCAGTTCTTC. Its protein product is CASSSTGLANEQFF.

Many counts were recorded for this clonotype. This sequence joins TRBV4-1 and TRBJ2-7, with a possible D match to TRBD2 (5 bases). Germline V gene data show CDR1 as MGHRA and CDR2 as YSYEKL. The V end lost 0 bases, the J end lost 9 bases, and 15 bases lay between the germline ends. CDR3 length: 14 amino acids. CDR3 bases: TGCGCCAGCAGCCAAGATTGGTCGGGGTTTGGGCAGTACTTC. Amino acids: CASSQDWSGFGQYF.

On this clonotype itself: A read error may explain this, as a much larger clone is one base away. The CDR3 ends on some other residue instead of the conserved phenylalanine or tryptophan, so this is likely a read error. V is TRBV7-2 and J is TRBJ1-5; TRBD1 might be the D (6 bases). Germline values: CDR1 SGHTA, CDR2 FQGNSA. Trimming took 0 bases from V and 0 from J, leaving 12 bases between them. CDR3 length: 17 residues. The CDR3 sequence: CASSLATQGYSNQPQHI. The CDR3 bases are TGTGCCAGCAGCTTAGCCACACAGGGTTATAGCAATCAGCCCCAGCATATT.

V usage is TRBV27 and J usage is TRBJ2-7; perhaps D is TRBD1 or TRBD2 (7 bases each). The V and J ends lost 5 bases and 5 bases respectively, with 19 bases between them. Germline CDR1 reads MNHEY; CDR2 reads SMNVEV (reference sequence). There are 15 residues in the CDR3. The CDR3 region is CASSVGGRGPHEQYF. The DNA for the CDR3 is TGTGCCAGCAGTGTGGGAGGGAGGGGGCCCCACGAGCAGTACTTC.

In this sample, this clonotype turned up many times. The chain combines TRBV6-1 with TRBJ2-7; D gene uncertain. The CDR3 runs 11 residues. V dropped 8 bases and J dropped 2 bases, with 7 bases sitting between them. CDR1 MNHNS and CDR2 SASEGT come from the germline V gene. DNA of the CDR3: TGTGCCAGCGCAGGAGCCTACGAGCAGTACTTC. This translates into CASAGAYEQYF.

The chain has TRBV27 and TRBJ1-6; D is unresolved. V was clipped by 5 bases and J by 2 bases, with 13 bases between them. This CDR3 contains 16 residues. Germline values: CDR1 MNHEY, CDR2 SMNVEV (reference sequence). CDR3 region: CASSRLRGPYNSPLHF. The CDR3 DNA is TGTGCCAGCAGTCGCCTTCGGGGTCCCTATAATTCACCCCTCCACTTT.

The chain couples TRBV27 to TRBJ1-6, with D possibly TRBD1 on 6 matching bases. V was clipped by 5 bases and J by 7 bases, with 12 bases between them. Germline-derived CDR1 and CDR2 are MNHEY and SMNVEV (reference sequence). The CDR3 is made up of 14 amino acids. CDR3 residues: CASSPMGANSPLHF. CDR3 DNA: TGTGCCAGCAGTCCCATGGGGGCAAATTCACCCCTCCACTTT.